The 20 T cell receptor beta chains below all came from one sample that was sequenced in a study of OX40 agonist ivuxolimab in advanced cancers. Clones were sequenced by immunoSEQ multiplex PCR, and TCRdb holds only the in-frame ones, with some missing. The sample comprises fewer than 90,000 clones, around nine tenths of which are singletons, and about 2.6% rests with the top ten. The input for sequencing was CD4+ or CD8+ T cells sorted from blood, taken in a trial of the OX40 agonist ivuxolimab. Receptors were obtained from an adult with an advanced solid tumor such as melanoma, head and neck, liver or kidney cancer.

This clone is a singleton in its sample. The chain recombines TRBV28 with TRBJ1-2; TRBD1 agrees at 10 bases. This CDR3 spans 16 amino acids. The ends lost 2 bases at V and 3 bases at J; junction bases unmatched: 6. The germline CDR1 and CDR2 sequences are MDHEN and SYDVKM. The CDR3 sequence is CASSLVDGQGDYGYTF. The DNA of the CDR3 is TGTGCCAGCAGTTTAGTGGACGGACAGGGGGACTATGGCTACACCTTC.

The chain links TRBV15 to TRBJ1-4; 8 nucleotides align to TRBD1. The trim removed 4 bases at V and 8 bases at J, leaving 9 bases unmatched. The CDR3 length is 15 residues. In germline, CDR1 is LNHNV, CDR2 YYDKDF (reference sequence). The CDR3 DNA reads TGTGCCACCAGCATACCGGGACAGGAGATGGAAAAACTGTTTTTT. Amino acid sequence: CATSIPGQEMEKLFF.

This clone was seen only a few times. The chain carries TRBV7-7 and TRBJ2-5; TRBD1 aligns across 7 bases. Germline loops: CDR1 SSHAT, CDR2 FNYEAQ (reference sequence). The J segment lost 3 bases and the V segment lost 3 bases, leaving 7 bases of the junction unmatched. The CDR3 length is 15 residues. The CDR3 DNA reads TGTGCCAGCAGCTTTAGACAGGGAGTTAAAGAGACCCAGTACTTC. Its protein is CASSFRQGVKETQYF.

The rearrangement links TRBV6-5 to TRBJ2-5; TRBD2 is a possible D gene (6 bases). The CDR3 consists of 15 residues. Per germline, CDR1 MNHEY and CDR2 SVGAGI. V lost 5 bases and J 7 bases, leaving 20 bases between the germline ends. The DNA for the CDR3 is TGTGCCAGCAGTGCCCCCGGGGGTACGCGGGTGACCCAGTACTTC. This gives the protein CASSAPGGTRVTQYF.

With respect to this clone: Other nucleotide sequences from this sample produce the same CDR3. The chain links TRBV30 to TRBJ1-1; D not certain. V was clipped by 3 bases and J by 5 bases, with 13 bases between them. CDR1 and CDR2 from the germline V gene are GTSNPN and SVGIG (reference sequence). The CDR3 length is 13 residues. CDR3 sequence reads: CAWRNWGGTEAFF. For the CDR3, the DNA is TGTGCCTGGAGAAACTGGGGAGGGACTGAAGCTTTCTTT.

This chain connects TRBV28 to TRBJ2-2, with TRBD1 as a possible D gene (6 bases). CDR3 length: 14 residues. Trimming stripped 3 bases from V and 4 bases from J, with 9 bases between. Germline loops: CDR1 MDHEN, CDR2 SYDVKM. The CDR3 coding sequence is TGTGCCAGCAGTTTTCTGGGGGCCACCGGGGAGCTGTTTTTT. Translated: CASSFLGATGELFF. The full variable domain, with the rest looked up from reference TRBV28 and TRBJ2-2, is DVKVTQSSRYLVKRTGEKVFLECVQDMDHENMFWYRQDPGLGLRLIYFSYDVKMKEKGDIPEGYSVSREKKERFSLILESASTNQTSMYLCASSFLGATGELFFGEGSRLTVL.

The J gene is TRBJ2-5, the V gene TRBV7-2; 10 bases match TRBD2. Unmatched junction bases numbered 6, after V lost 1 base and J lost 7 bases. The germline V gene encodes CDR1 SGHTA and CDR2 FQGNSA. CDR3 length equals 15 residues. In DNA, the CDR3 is TGTGCCAGCAGCTTAGTCCTAGCGGGGGCGGGGACCCAGTACTTC. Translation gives CASSLVLAGAGTQYF.

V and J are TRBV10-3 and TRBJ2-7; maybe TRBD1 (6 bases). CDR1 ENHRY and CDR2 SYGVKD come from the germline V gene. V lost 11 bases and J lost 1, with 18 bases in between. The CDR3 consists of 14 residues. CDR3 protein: CASSRTVGSYEQYV. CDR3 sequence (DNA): TGTGCCTCCTCGAGGACAGTTGGTTCCTACGAGCAGTACGTC.

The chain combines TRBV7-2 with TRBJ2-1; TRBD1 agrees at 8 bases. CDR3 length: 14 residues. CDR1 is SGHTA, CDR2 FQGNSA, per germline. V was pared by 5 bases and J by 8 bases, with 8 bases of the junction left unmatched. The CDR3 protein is CASSTRTGWDEQFF. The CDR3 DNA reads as TGTGCCAGCAGCACCCGGACAGGGTGGGATGAGCAGTTCTTC.

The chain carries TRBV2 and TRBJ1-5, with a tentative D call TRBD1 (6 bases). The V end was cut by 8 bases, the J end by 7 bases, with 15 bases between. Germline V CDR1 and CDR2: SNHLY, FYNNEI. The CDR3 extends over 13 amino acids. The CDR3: CASDTGSWQPQHF. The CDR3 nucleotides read TGTGCCAGCGATACAGGGTCATGGCAGCCCCAGCATTTT.

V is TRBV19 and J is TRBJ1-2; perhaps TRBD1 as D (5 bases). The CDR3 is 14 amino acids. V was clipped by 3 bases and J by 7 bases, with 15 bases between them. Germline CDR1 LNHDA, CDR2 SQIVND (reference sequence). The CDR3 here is CASSMGGRDVGYTF. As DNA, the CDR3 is TGTGCCAGTAGTATGGGTGGCAGGGATGTTGGCTACACCTTC. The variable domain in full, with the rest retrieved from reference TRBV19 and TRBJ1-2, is DGGITQSPKYLFRKEGQNVTLSCEQNLNHDAMYWYRQDPGQGLRLIYYSQIVNDFQKGDIAEGYSVSREKKESFPLTVTSAQKNPTAFYLCASSMGGRDVGYTFGSGTRLTVV.

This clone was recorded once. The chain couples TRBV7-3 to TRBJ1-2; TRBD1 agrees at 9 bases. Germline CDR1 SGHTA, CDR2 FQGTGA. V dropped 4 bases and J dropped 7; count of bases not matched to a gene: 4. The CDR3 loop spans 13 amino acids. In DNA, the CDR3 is TGTGCCAGCAGCTCGGGACAGGGAGGTGGCTACACCTTC. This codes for CASSSGQGGGYTF.

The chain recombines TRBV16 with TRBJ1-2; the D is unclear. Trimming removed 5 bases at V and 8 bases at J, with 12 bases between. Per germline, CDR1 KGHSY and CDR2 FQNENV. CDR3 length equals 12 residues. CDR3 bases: TGTGCCAGCAGCTCCGCCGAGGGAGGCTACACCTTC. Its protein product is CASSSAEGGYTF.

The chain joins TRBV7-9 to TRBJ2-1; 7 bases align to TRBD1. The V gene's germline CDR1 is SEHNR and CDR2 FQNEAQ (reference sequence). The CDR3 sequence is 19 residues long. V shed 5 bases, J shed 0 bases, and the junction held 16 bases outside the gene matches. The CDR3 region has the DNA TGTGCCAGCAGCGGCCGGGACAGCTACTTTCTGAGCTCCTACAATGAGCAGTTCTTC. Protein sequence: CASSGRDSYFLSSYNEQFF.

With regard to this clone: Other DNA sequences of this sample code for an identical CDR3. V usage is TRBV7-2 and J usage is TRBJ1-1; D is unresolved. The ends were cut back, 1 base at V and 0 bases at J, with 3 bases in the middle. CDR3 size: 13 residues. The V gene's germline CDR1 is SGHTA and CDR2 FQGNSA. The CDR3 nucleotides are TGTGCCAGCAGCTTAGGAATGAACACTGAAGCTTTCTTT. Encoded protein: CASSLGMNTEAFF.

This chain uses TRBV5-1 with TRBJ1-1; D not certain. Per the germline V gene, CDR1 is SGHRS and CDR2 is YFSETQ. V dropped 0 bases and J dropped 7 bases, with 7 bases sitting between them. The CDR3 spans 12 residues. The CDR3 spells CASSLDEGEAFF. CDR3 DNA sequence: TGCGCCAGCAGCTTGGATGAGGGTGAAGCTTTCTTT.

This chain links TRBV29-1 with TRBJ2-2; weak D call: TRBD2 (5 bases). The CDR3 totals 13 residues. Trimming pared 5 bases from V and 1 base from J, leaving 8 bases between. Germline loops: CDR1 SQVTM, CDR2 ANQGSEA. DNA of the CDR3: TGCAGCGTTATACGGGGGAACACCGGGGAGCTGTTTTTT. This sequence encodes CSVIRGNTGELFF.

CDR3 bases: TGTGCCAGCAACTCGGGGGGGGCCGATCCCTACGAGCAGTACTTC. It encodes CASNSGGADPYEQYF. The V call is TRBV5-4, the J call TRBJ2-7; 8 nucleotides match TRBD2. V was clipped by 6 bases and J by 2 bases; unmatched bases: 10. This CDR3 has 15 amino acids. In germline, CDR1 is SGHNT, CDR2 YYREEE (reference sequence). The whole variable domain, remainder taken from reference TRBV5-4 and TRBJ2-7, is ETGVTQSPTHLIKTRGQQVTLRCSSQSGHNTVSWYQQALGQGPQFIFQYYREEENGRGNFPPRFSGLQFPNYSSELNVNALELDDSALYLCASNSGGADPYEQYFGPGTRLTVT.

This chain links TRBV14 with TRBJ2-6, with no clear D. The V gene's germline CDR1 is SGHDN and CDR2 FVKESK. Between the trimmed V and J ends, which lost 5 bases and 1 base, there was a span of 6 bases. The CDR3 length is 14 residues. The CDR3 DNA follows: TGTGCCAGCAGCTCGCTATCTGGGGCCAACGTCCTGACTTTC. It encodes CASSSLSGANVLTF.

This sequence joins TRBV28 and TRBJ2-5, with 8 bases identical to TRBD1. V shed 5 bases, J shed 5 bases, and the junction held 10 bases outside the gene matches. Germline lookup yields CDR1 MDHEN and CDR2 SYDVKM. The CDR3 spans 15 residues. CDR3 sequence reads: CASSPPNTGGETQYF. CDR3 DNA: TGTGCCAGCAGTCCCCCAAACACAGGGGGGGAGACCCAGTACTTC.